This T cell receptor beta chain was captured by sequencing in a study of Graves' ophthalmopathy and Graves' hyperthyroidism. Across the study: Stable hyperthyroidism referred to disease that showed no ophthalmopathy within 18 months of follow-up.

Patients were left out if they had other autoimmune diseases, uncontrolled infections, pregnancy or lactation. General study results and limits: This model predicted ophthalmopathy progression (sensitivity 70.59%, specificity 72% to 85%). Blood also carried most expanded thyroid clonotypes exceeding 0.001 frequency.

Germline loops: CDR1 MNHEY, CDR2 SVGEGT. With 7 bases removed from V and 8 bases from J, the gap between germline ends came to 11 bases. The CDR3 totals 11 residues. With respect to this clonotype: Its target is unknown.

Scientists amplified the TCR beta CDR3 regions from RNA transcripts. Second-round multiplex PCR followed a first-round RT-PCR using HTBI primers. TCRdb independently ran MiXCR on the multiplex PCR reads; one entry per CDR3 protein. The sample includes 500,000 to 600,000 distinct CDR3 sequences, approximately 37% of them seen just once. Sequenced sample: peripheral blood or thyroid tissue (not recorded which). The genes are TRBV6-2 or TRBV6-3 and TRBJ1-1, with D hard to call. This TCR derives from an adult man with Graves' hyperthyroidism. CDR3 region: CASTKGREAFF. In nucleotides, the CDR3 is TGTGCCAGCACTAAGGGCAGGGAAGCTTTCTTT.